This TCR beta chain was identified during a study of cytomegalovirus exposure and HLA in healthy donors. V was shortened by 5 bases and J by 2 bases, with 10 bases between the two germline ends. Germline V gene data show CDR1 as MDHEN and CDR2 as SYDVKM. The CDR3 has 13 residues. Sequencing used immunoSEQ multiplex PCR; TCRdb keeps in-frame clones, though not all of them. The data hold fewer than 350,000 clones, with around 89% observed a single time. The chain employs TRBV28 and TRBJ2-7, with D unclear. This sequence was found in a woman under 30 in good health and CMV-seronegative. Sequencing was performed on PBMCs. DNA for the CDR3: TGTGCCAGCAGTCGGAGCCAGACCTACGAGCAGTACTTC. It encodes CASSRSQTYEQYF.